This T cell receptor (beta chain) was captured in a study of vaccination effects on CD4 cells after COVID-19. Study background: Following the second dose by a median of 72 days, the post-vaccine samples were obtained.

Upon completion of approximately ten days in culture, CD4+ T cells were isolated. Their SARS-CoV-2 infection, verified by PCR, occurred between March and December 2020. BNT162b2 vaccine or mRNA-1273 vaccine was given to participants in two doses. Comments on this clone: Antigen specificity is unknown.

There are 15 residues in the CDR3. The ends lost 4 bases at V and 6 bases at J; junction bases unmatched: 11. Per germline, CDR1 SNHLY and CDR2 FYNNEI. The data were produced by immunoSEQ multiplex PCR, yet TCRdb's version contains in-frame clones alone and is incomplete. The sample shows about 50,000 clones, 65% to 75% of them seen only once. V is TRBV2 and J is TRBJ2-7; TRBD1 matches at 8 bases. The input for sequencing was CD4+ T cells from PBMCs cultured without peptide, taken after COVID-19 vaccination. This TCR came from a human donor who had a prior SARS-CoV-2 infection. The CDR3 sequence: CASSVFGQGASEQYF. The CDR3 DNA reads TGTGCCAGCAGTGTATTCGGTCAGGGGGCTAGCGAGCAGTACTTC.